The T cell receptor (beta chain) under discussion was sequenced for a study of blood T cells in healthy people across ages. Whole-study results and caveats: PBMCs left unsorted prevented a conclusive naive versus antigen-experienced comparison. A strong correlation was seen between TCR beta diversity and naive T cell percentage.

PCR was performed a second time for about 6 to 12 cycles using a sample-barcoded 5' primer and a J-beta primer mix. Paired-end reads containing CDR3 totaled no fewer than 2.5 million for each sample. TCRdb independently ran MiXCR on the 5' RACE reads; one entry per CDR3 protein. This table holds 850,000 to 1,300,000 distinct CDR3 sequences, 40% to 50% found once. This clonotype was seen only once. Its antigen is still unknown. Peripheral blood, about 9.8 milliliters per donor, was collected. The sample taken for sequencing was blood. The receptor comes from a woman aged 55-70 years in good health.

The CDR3 loop reads CSAIGGYQETQYF. The DNA of the CDR3 is TGCAGTGCGATAGGGGGGTACCAAGAGACCCAGTACTTC. The chain recombines TRBV20-1 with TRBJ2-5, with D perhaps matching TRBD1 or TRBD2 (6 bases each). Germline V gene sequence: CDR1 DFQATT, CDR2 SNEGSKA (reference sequence). Trimming removed 6 bases from V and 0 bases from J, with 11 bases in between. The CDR3 runs 13 residues.